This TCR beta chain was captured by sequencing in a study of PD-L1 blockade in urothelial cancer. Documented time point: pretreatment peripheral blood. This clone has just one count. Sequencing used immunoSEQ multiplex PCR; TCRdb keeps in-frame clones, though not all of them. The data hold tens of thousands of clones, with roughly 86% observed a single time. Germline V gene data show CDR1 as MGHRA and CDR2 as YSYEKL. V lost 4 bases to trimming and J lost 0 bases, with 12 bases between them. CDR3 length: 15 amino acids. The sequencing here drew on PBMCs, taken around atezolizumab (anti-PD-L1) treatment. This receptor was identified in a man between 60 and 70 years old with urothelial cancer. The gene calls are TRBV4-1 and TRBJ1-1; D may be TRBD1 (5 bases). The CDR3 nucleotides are TGCGCCAGCAGCCTCGGGACTCCCTTGAACACTGAAGCTTTCTTT. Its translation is CASSLGTPLNTEAFF.